This T cell receptor beta chain came from a study of blood T cell repertoires in COVID-19 (dated by TCRdb to 2018 to 2021). With regard to the full study: Collaborator samples came from the United States, Italy and Spain and covered acute and convalescent phases of COVID-19. Samples were obtained from the ongoing ImmuneRACE study (first 160 participants) and from 950 to 1,500 subjects provided by 6 global collaborators. The repertoires were released in a freely available public database intended as a resource for research on the immune response to SARS-CoV-2. The material from the prospective study consisted of cDNA or gDNA derived from T cells, B-cell-depleted T cells, or PBMCs. HLA class I and class II types, where available, came from metadata supplied by the sample provider rather than from assay-based typing. Subjects who had been exposed to COVID-19, were actively infected with it, or had recovered from it provided the deeply sampled blood TCRbeta repertoires that made up the dataset. A de-identified subject ID, COVID-19 status, age in years and sex were almost always included in the sample metadata. Summary of the overall study and its limitations: The quantity of clinical and demographic metadata differed by source and by participant and was supplied without curation.

For CDR1 and CDR2, the germline V gene lists MNHEY and SVGEGT. V is cut by 6 bases and J by 8 bases, and the space between the germline ends is 14 bases. Measured from the cysteine to the phenylalanine, the CDR3 is 14 residues long. Here the CDR3 DNA is all that survives: 42 bases in frame from base 1. TCRbeta CDR3 regions were amplified from genomic DNA by means of the immunoSEQ Assay, a bias-controlled multiplex PCR. The original methods were these. Nucleated cell counts per sample were estimated from amplification of reference gene primers within the assay. To quantify the absolute abundance of each unique TCRbeta CDR3 rearrangement, sequence reads were collapsed and filtered. For each sample, productive Simpson clonality was calculated as the square root of Simpson's diversity index over productive rearrangements. TCRdb's version of the immuneACCESS table is confined to in-frame rearrangements and falls short of the full clone set. An unresolved V gene accounts for under half of the shortfall where checked; the remainder is of unknown origin. The V and J calls and clone size were taken over from that table, and D and trimming were inferred from the DNA. The sample has roughly 140,000 clones on record, approximately 84% of them singletons. Around 10% of the sample belongs to the ten largest clones.

This clone showed up just once. Its recognized antigen is unknown. Base qualities are not provided; no much larger clone lies one nucleotide away. Collaborating institutions collected whole blood in K2EDTA tubes following their own protocols. For TCRbeta analysis, collaborators shipped samples in one of three forms: frozen whole blood, isolated PBMCs, or DNA extracted from either of those sample types. Specimen: peripheral blood. The sequence came from an elderly woman in a cohort sampled during active or convalescent COVID-19. The chain was built from TRBV6-2 or TRBV6-3 and TRBJ1-6, with no D gene named confidently. This receptor carries the CDR3 CASSSPQKHSPLHF. The sequenced DNA is TGTGCCAGCAGCTCGCCTCAAAAGCATTCACCCCTCCACTTT.